Each of the 24 T cell receptor beta chains below was sequenced from the same sample in a study of somatic mutations in cytotoxic T cells in rheumatoid arthritis. Here immunoSEQ multiplex PCR was the method, and the copy in TCRdb shows in-frame clones only, minus some. The table lists approximately 15,000 clones, about 83% of them singletons. The sample was CD8+ T cells sorted from blood. These receptors all come from an adult with rheumatoid arthritis.

The V call is TRBV5-1, the J call TRBJ2-1; 12 bases map to TRBD2. Germline CDR1 is SGHRS and CDR2 is YFSETQ. The V and J ends lost 5 bases and 7 bases, in that order; junction bases with no gene match: 7. This CDR3 has 15 residues. CDR3 sequence reads: CASSLTSGRGNEQFF. In DNA form, the CDR3 reads TGCGCCAGCAGTCTGACTAGCGGGAGAGGAAATGAGCAGTTCTTC.

The CDR3 bases are TGTGCCAGCAGTACAGGGTTCATCCAGCCCCAGCATTTT. Encoded protein: CASSTGFIQPQHF. J is TRBJ1-5 and V is TRBV6-1; weak D call: TRBD1 (6 bases). The V end was cut by 5 bases, the J end by 7 bases, with 12 bases between. Per germline, CDR1 MNHNS and CDR2 SASEGT. There are 13 residues in the CDR3.

CDR3 bases: TGTGCCAGCATTGGAGGCGGGATCTATAGCAATCAGCCCCAGCATTTT. It yields the protein CASIGGGIYSNQPQHF. The chain recombines TRBV28 with TRBJ1-5, with unresolved D. The CDR3 loop spans 16 amino acids. V was trimmed by 7 bases and J by 0 bases, leaving 16 bases between them. Per the germline V gene, CDR1 is MDHEN and CDR2 is SYDVKM. Variable domain in full (rest from reference TRBV28 and TRBJ1-5): DVKVTQSSRYLVKRTGEKVFLECVQDMDHENMFWYRQDPGLGLRLIYFSYDVKMKEKGDIPEGYSVSREKKERFSLILESASTNQTSMYLCASIGGGIYSNQPQHFGDGTRLSIL.

V gene TRBV27 combines with J gene TRBJ2-5, with D unresolved. Deletions cut 2 bases from V and 4 bases from J, with 8 bases between. CDR1 is MNHEY, CDR2 SMNVEV, per germline (reference sequence). The CDR3 has 13 residues. The DNA for the CDR3 is TGTGCCAGCAGTTTAGTCGGCTCAGAGACCCAGTACTTC. It yields the protein CASSLVGSETQYF.

The chain carries TRBV6-5 and TRBJ2-1, with 9 bases lining up with TRBD2. V shed 2 bases and J 9 bases; nucleotides not matched to a gene: 8. The V gene's germline CDR1 is MNHEY and CDR2 SVGAGI. CDR3 length equals 15 residues. This CDR3 reads CASSYPASGMGEQFF. The CDR3 DNA reads as TGTGCCAGCAGTTACCCGGCTAGCGGGATGGGTGAGCAGTTCTTC.

Written as DNA, the CDR3 is TGCAGCGTTGAAGACAGCTACAATGAGCAGTTCTTC. Its translation is CSVEDSYNEQFF. V gene TRBV29-1 combines with J gene TRBJ2-1; no reliable D call. This CDR3 contains 12 residues. The V end lost 0 bases, the J end lost 3 bases, and 3 bases lay between the germline ends. From germline, CDR1 is SQVTM and CDR2 ANQGSEA.

The chain couples TRBV28 to TRBJ1-2, with D unresolved. The CDR3 has 15 amino acids. Germline V gene sequence: CDR1 MDHEN, CDR2 SYDVKM. The V end was cut by 5 bases, the J end by 2 bases, with 15 bases between. CDR3 region: CASSEQYSGNYGYTF. CDR3 in DNA: TGTGCCAGCAGTGAACAGTACAGCGGGAACTATGGCTACACCTTC.

The chain has TRBV28 and TRBJ2-7; D is ambiguous. Trimming pared 3 bases from V and 7 bases from J, leaving 4 bases between. The CDR3 has 10 amino acids. CDR1 is MDHEN and CDR2 is SYDVKM in the germline V gene. The CDR3 DNA sequence: TGTGCCAGCAGTTTCCGGGAGCAGTACTTC. Its translation: CASSFREQYF.

DNA of the CDR3: TGTGCCAGCAGTTTCCCTCGGGAGAGGGTAGGCCCTAACTATGGCTACACCTTC. As protein: CASSFPRERVGPNYGYTF. The chain recombines TRBV28 with TRBJ1-2; the D is unclear. Germline CDR1 and CDR2: MDHEN and SYDVKM. The germline V and J ends were trimmed by 3 bases and 0 bases, with 20 bases remaining between them. The CDR3 spans 18 residues.

The chain combines TRBV6-5 with TRBJ1-3; 7 positions agree with TRBD1. Germline assignment: CDR1 MNHEY and CDR2 SVGAGI. The CDR3 consists of 14 residues. With V trimmed by 5 bases and J by 4 bases, 5 bases remained unmatched. CDR3 in DNA: TGTGCCAGCAGTACTACAGGGGCCGGAAACACCATATATTTT. Amino acids: CASSTTGAGNTIYF.

The V gene is TRBV30, the J gene TRBJ1-2; TRBD1 matches 10 bases. The germline V gene has CDR1 GTSNPN and CDR2 SVGIG (reference sequence). V was clipped by 3 bases and J by 8 bases; unmatched bases: 12. CDR3 size: 15 residues. CDR3 bases: TGTGCCTGGAGGGACGGACAGGGGGGTGACTGGGGCTACACCTTC. Translated: CAWRDGQGGDWGYTF.

The chain uses TRBV27 and TRBJ2-1; D is unresolved. The CDR3 is 11 amino acids. Trimming took off 6 bases at V and 5 bases at J, with 5 bases between the two ends. Germline CDR1 MNHEY, CDR2 SMNVEV (reference sequence). CDR3 in amino acids: CASSQHNEQFF. CDR3 DNA sequence: TGTGCCAGCAGCCAGCACAATGAGCAGTTCTTC.

This sequence joins TRBV6-5 and TRBJ2-1, with 8 positions matching TRBD1. Unmatched junction bases numbered 5, after V lost 4 bases and J lost 0 bases. The CDR3 consists of 16 residues. CDR1 and CDR2 (germline): MNHEY, SVGAGI. The DNA for the CDR3 is TGTGCCAGCAGTTCGATAGACAGGGGCTCCTACAATGAGCAGTTCTTC. Its translation: CASSSIDRGSYNEQFF.

The rearrangement joins TRBV28 to TRBJ1-5; the match to TRBD1 covers 9 bases. The CDR3 sequence is 16 residues long. The germline V gene has CDR1 MDHEN and CDR2 SYDVKM. V dropped 5 bases and J dropped 0; count of bases not matched to a gene: 5. Here the CDR3 reads CASSRGQGFSNQPQHF. In DNA, the CDR3 is TGTGCCAGCAGTCGGGGACAGGGCTTTAGCAATCAGCCCCAGCATTTT.

The chain carries TRBV6-1 and TRBJ2-6; 9 bases map to TRBD2. V trimming: 2 bases; J trimming: 0 bases; junction bases outside the gene matches: 5. Germline V CDR1 and CDR2: MNHNS, SASEGT. The CDR3 covers 18 residues. The DNA of the CDR3 is TGTGCCAGCAGTGAACGCCTAGCGGGACTCTCTGGGGCCAACGTCCTGACTTTC. This codes for CASSERLAGLSGANVLTF.

The genes are TRBV12-5 and TRBJ1-5; the D gene is possibly TRBD1 (6 bases). The CDR3 loop spans 15 amino acids. V was pared by 5 bases and J by 2 bases, with 13 bases between. Germline V gene lookup returns CDR1 LGHNT and CDR2 FRNRAP. The CDR3: CASGTGGQGNQPQHF. CDR3 nucleotide sequence: TGTGCTAGTGGTACGGGGGGCCAGGGCAATCAGCCCCAGCATTTT.

The V gene is TRBV5-4, the J gene TRBJ1-1; the match to TRBD1 covers 8 bases. Germline V gives CDR1 SGHNT, CDR2 YYREEE (reference sequence). CDR3 length: 12 amino acids. The V segment lost 5 bases and the J segment 4 bases; nucleotides outside the gene matches: 1. The CDR3, as DNA: TGTGCCAGCAGTGACAGGGGCACTGAAGCTTTCTTT. Translating gives CASSDRGTEAFF.

This rearrangement joins TRBV7-2 to TRBJ2-1; tentatively, D is TRBD1 or TRBD2 (5 bases each). This CDR3 is 17 amino acids long. V lost 4 bases and J lost 10, with 26 bases in between. Looked up from germline, CDR1 is SGHTA and CDR2 is FQGNSA. The CDR3 protein is CASSWDPFGPLGREQFF. The CDR3, as DNA: TGTGCCAGCAGCTGGGACCCCTTTGGGCCCCTTGGACGGGAGCAGTTCTTC.

CDR3 protein: CASSLVASPPYNEQFF. The CDR3 DNA reads as TGTGCCAGCAGCTTAGTTGCGAGTCCCCCCTACAATGAGCAGTTCTTC. The V call is TRBV7-6, the J call TRBJ2-1, with unresolved D. CDR1 and CDR2 from the germline V gene are SGHVS and FNYEAQ. V lost 1 base to trimming and J lost 2 bases, with 12 bases between them. The CDR3 length is 16 residues.

Notes on this clone: At one end, the junction sequence differs from germline, possibly due to a read error. Here the CDR3 reads CASSVGGTAYERYF. The CDR3 nucleotides are TGTGCCAGCAGCGTAGGAGGGACAGCCTACGAGCGGTACTTC. The genes are TRBV9 and TRBJ2-7; 7 positions agree with TRBD1. This CDR3 is 14 amino acids long. In germline, CDR1 is SGDLS, CDR2 YYNGEE. Filled out from reference TRBV9 and TRBJ2-7, the complete variable domain reads DSGVTQTPKHLITATGQRVTLRCSPRSGDLSVYWYQQSLDQGLQFLIQYYNGEERAKGNILERFSAQQFPDLHSELNLSSLELGDSALYFCASSVGGTAYERYFGPGTRLTVT.

J is TRBJ2-1 and V is TRBV5-4; TRBD2 matches at 14 bases. CDR1 is SGHNT and CDR2 is YYREEE in the germline V gene (reference sequence). The V gene end was trimmed by 4 bases and the J gene end by 1 base; junction bases not matched to a gene: 7. The CDR3 is 18 residues long. CDR3 coding DNA: TGTGCCAGCAGCCAAGGACTAGCGGGAGGAGGTTCCTACAATGAGCAGTTCTTC. Translation gives CASSQGLAGGGSYNEQFF.

The rearrangement uses TRBV9 and TRBJ2-3; 8 bases agree with TRBD1. CDR1 is SGDLS, CDR2 YYNGEE, per germline. The J segment lost 4 bases and the V segment lost 0 bases, leaving 4 bases of the junction unmatched. This CDR3 has 15 residues. As DNA, the CDR3 is TGTGCCAGCAGCGTAGAGGGACAGGTCTCAGATACGCAGTATTTT. Translating it yields CASSVEGQVSDTQYF.

The chain recombines TRBV2 with TRBJ1-3, with TRBD1 matching 7 bases. Per the germline V gene, CDR1 is SNHLY and CDR2 is FYNNEI. The CDR3 is 17 amino acids. The junction had 12 bases not matched to a gene; V was cut back by 6 bases and J by 1 base. This CDR3 reads CASSRGTAGLSGNTIYF. The CDR3, as DNA: TGTGCCAGCAGCCGCGGGACAGCCGGTTTATCTGGAAACACCATATATTTT. The full variable domain, in which reference TRBV2 and TRBJ1-3 provide the parts outside the CDR3, is EPEVTQTPSHQVTQMGQEVILRCVPISNHLYFYWYRQILGQKVEFLVSFYNNEISEKSEIFDDQFSVERPDGSNFTLKIRSTKLEDSAMYFCASSRGTAGLSGNTIYFGEGSWLTVV.

V and J are TRBV6-4 and TRBJ2-3, with 9 bases aligning to TRBD2. Germline CDR1 is MRHNA and CDR2 is SNTAGT. The CDR3 spans 16 residues. V trimming: 0 bases; J trimming: 0 bases; junction bases outside the gene matches: 1. The CDR3 loop reads CASSDSTSGSTDTQYF. The CDR3 DNA follows: TGTGCCAGCAGTGACTCGACTAGCGGAAGCACAGATACGCAGTATTTT.